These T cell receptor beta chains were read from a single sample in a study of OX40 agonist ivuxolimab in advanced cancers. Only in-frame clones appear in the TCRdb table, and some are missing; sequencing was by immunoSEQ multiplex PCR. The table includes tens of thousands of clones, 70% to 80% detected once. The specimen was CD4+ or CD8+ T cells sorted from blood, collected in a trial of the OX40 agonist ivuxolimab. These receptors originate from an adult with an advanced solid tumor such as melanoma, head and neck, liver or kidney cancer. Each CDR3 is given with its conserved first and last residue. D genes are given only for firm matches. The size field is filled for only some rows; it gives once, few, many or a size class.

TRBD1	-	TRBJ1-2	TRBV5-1	TGCGCCAGCAGCCCCGGGACAGGGGAAAACTACACCTTC	CASSPGTGENYTF
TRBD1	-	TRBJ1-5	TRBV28	TGTGCCAGCAGTTTATCCGGGACAGGGCTTCTAAATCAGCCCCAGCATTTT	CASSLSGTGLLNQPQHF
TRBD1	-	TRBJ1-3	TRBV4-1	TGCGCCAGCAGCTGGGACAGGGGCTCTGGAAACACCATATATTTT	CASSWDRGSGNTIYF
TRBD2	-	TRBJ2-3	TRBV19	TGTGCCAGTAGTCTTCGGACTAGCGGGAGGGGGGATACGCAGTATTTT	CASSLRTSGRGDTQYF
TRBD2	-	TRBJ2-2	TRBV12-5	TGTGCTAGTGGTCTAGAACTAGCGCCCGGATTTACCGGGGAGCTGTTTTTT	CASGLELAPGFTGELFF
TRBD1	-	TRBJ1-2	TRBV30	TGTGCCTGGACCGGGGGACAGGGGCAAGGCTACACCTTC	CAWTGGQGQGYTF
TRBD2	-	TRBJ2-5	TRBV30	TGTGCCTGGAGTGTTGGGCTAGCGGGAGAAGAGACCCAGTACTTC	CAWSVGLAGEETQYF
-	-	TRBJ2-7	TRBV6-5	TGTGCCAGCAGTTACTTGGGTAATTTCGAGCAGTACTTC	CASSYLGNFEQYF
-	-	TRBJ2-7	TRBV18	TGTGCCAGCTCACCCTCGGACAGCCCCAACGAGCAGTACTTC	CASSPSDSPNEQYF
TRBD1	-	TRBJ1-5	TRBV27	TGTGCCAGCAGTCAAATCAGGGGGCTTAGCAATCAGCCCCAGCATTTT	CASSQIRGLSNQPQHF
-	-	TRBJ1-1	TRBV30	TGTGCCTGGAGTGTGGGAGAGGCTGAAGCTTTCTTT	CAWSVGEAEAFF
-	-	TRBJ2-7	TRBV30	TGTGCCTGGAGTTCCGACGGCGAGCAGTACTTC	CAWSSDGEQYF
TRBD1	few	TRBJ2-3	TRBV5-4	TGTGCCAGCAGCCTCAGGGGGAAAAGCACAGATACGCAGTATTTT	CASSLRGKSTDTQYF
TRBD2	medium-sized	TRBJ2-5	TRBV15	TGTGCCACCAGCGGAATAGCGGGGGAGACCCAGTACTTC	CATSGIAGETQYF
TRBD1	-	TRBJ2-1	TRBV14	TGTGCCAGCAGCCAAACCGGGACAGGGGGCGAGTTTGAGCAGTTCTTC	CASSQTGTGGEFEQFF
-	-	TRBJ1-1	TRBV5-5	TGTGCCAGCAGCTTGGGGGACCATGGTGAAGCTTTCTTT	CASSLGDHGEAFF
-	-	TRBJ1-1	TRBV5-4	TGTGCCAGCAGCTTACTATACACTGAAGCTTTCTTT	CASSLLYTEAFF
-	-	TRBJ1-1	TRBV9	TGTGCCAGCAGCGCCGGCTATGGCACTGAAGCTTTCTTT	CASSAGYGTEAFF
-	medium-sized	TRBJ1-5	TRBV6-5	TGTGCCAGCAGGTCGTGGAGGAATCAGCCCCAGCATTTT	CASRSWRNQPQHF
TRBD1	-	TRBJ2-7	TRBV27	TGTGCCAGCAGTTCACTGGGACAGACTTACGAGCAGTACTTC	CASSSLGQTYEQYF
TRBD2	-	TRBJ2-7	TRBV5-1	TGTGCCAGCAGCTGGCTCAGCGGGAGCTACGAGCAGTACTTC	CASSWLSGSYEQYF
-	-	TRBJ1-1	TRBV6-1	TGTGCCAGCACCCTGGACAGTAAAGCTTTCTTT	CASTLDSKAFF
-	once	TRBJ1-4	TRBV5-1	TGCGCCAGCAGACAAGCCGGGACGGAGAATGAAAAACTGTTTTTT	CASRQAGTENEKLFF